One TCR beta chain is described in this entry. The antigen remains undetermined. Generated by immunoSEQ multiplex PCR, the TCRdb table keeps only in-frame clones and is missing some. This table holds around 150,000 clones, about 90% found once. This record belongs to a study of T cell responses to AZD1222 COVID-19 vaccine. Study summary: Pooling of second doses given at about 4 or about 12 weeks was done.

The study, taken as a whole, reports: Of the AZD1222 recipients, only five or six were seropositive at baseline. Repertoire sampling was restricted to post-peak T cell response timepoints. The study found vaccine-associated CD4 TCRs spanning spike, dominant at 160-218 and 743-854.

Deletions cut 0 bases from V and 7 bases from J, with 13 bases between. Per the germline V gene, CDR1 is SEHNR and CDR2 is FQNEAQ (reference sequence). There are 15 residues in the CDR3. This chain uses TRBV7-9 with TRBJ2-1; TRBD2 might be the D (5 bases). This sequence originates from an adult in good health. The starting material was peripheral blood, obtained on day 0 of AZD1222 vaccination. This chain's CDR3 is CASSLAGEYVNEQFF. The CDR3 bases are TGTGCCAGCAGCTTAGCGGGAGAATACGTGAATGAGCAGTTCTTC.